The 9 T cell receptor beta chains presented below share a single source sample, sequenced in a study of post-analysis software for immune sequencing data. Their recognized antigens are unknown. TCR beta libraries were prepared from cDNA with unique molecular identifiers. TCRdb re-called the PCR reads with MiXCR, one entry per CDR3 protein. This sample has 400,000 to 500,000 distinct CDR3 sequences; roughly 40% occur once, and the top ten carry about 7.6%. General study points: TRBV5-6, TRBV5-1 and TRBV20-1 belonged to a set of about 5 TRBV segments that were more frequent in patients than controls.

The sequenced material came from blood. All receptors derive from a girl aged 2 to 9 with multiple sclerosis.

The rearrangement uses TRBV5-8 and TRBJ2-4; TRBD2 matches at 8 bases. Per the germline V gene, CDR1 is SGHTS and CDR2 is YDEGEE. The CDR3 is 18 residues long. V dropped 2 bases and J dropped 7; count of bases not matched to a gene: 17. The CDR3 DNA sequence: TGTGCCAGCAGCTTAAGAGGGACTAGGGTGAGTGAGGGGAACATTCAGTACTTC. Translated: CASSLRGTRVSEGNIQYF.

The chain recombines TRBV30 with TRBJ1-1; the match to TRBD1 covers 9 bases. V dropped 1 base and J dropped 1; count of bases not matched to a gene: 7. There are 16 residues in the CDR3. Germline V gene lookup returns CDR1 GTSNPN and CDR2 SVGIG (reference sequence). The CDR3, as DNA: TGTGCCTGGAGTGACCCAGGGACAGGGAGGAACACTGAAGCTTTCTTT. Its translation is CAWSDPGTGRNTEAFF.

V usage is TRBV2 and J usage is TRBJ2-1, with 10 nucleotides matching TRBD2. The CDR3 has 17 amino acids. After removal of 4 bases from V and 10 bases from J, the junction contained 16 bases not matched to a gene. CDR1 and CDR2 from the germline V gene are SNHLY and FYNNEI. In DNA, the CDR3 is TGTGCCAGCAGTGGTACGTTAGCGGGAGGTCCTTCCTACGAGCAGTTCTTC. It encodes CASSGTLAGGPSYEQFF.

V gene TRBV6-5 combines with J gene TRBJ1-1; D uncertain. CDR3 length: 13 amino acids. Germline lookup yields CDR1 MNHEY and CDR2 SVGAGI. Trimming removed 6 bases at V and 1 base at J, with 9 bases between. The CDR3 protein is CASRLQKNTEAFF. CDR3 DNA: TGTGCCAGCAGACTTCAGAAGAACACTGAAGCTTTCTTT.

The gene calls are TRBV27 and TRBJ2-1; no reliable D call. This CDR3 comprises 16 residues. Trimming removed 7 bases at V and 0 bases at J, with 16 bases between. Germline CDR1 reads MNHEY; CDR2 reads SMNVEV (reference sequence). CDR3 coding DNA: TGTGCCAGCACCGCCGCCCGGAAGAGCTCCTACAATGAGCAGTTCTTC. As protein: CASTAARKSSYNEQFF.

This clonotype was seen a handful of times. CDR3 in DNA: TGCAGTGCGCCGGACAGCCGAATATACGAGCAGTACTTC. Translated, it gives CSAPDSRIYEQYF. The chain recombines TRBV20-1 with TRBJ2-7; D is possibly TRBD1 (6 bases). V was shortened by 6 bases and J by 4 bases, with 16 bases between the two germline ends. Germline values: CDR1 DFQATT, CDR2 SNEGSKA (reference sequence). There are 13 residues in the CDR3.

The CDR3 DNA reads as TGTGCCAGCAAACAGGCCATGAACACTGAAGCTTTCTTT. Protein product: CASKQAMNTEAFF. The rearrangement joins TRBV6-1 to TRBJ1-1; possible D gene TRBD1, 5 bases. The CDR3 covers 13 residues. Trimming left V 7 bases short and J 0 bases short, with 9 bases between. From germline, CDR1 is MNHNS and CDR2 SASEGT.

The V and J genes are TRBV6-5 and TRBJ1-4, with D perhaps matching TRBD1 (6 bases). The length of the CDR3 is 14 residues. Trimming cost V 6 bases and J 4 bases, with 12 bases left between them. Germline V gene data show CDR1 as MNHEY and CDR2 as SVGAGI. Written as DNA, the CDR3 is TGTGCCAGCAGATCCGGGACAAATAATGAAAAACTGTTTTTT. Protein: CASRSGTNNEKLFF.

The gene calls are TRBV27 and TRBJ2-3; D is tentatively TRBD1 or TRBD2 (5 bases each). Germline V gives CDR1 MNHEY, CDR2 SMNVEV (reference sequence). This CDR3 spans 16 amino acids. V lost 3 bases to trimming and J lost 11 bases, with 24 bases between them. The CDR3 nucleotides are TGTGCCAGCAGTTTTTTGGGGCCCGCGAGAGGGTGGGGGCAGTATTTT. Its protein product is CASSFLGPARGWGQYF.